What follows is one T cell receptor beta chain and its context. The antigen remains unidentified. Researchers prepared the TRB cDNA libraries using 5' RACE with UMI labels. Reprocessing the 5' RACE reads, TCRdb reports a single entry for every CDR3 protein and omits DNA. The sample totals roughly 50,000 distinct CDR3 sequences. This CDR3 comprises 17 residues. Per germline, CDR1 MNHEY and CDR2 SVGAGI. This specimen comes from a study of CXCR3-negative and CXCR3-positive naive CD8 T cells. Overall study findings and caveats: More hydrophobic TRB CDR3s occurred in CXCR3-positive than in CXCR3-negative naive cells. Naive CXCR3-positive and CXCR3-negative cells shared TRBV-TRBJ usage; memory cells diverged.

This TCR was recovered from a human donor in good health. Some clones in this sample may be carry-over from other donors' samples. The rearrangement joins TRBV6-5 to TRBJ1-2; the TCRdb D gene call, TRBD1, has no DNA to confirm it. Material for sequencing was naive CXCR3+ CD8+ T cells from blood. As for subset: CD45RO-CCR7+CD27+CD95- naive CD8+ T cells expressing CXCR3 (TNR3+). The CDR3 here is CASSYSGRGAPNYGYTF.